A single sample is the source of the 13 T cell receptor beta chains below, sequenced in a study of T cell changes during pregnancy in multiple sclerosis. Method: immunoSEQ multiplex PCR; TCRdb's copy keeps in-frame clones and lacks some. The sample has around 110,000 clones, less than 95% seen once. The input for sequencing was peripheral blood, taken before pregnancy. These receptors were obtained from a female donor with multiple sclerosis, enrolled in a pregnancy study.

The J gene is TRBJ2-3, the V gene TRBV19; 12 bases map to TRBD2. The CDR3 runs to 17 residues. Germline V gives CDR1 LNHDA, CDR2 SQIVND (reference sequence). The ends lost 4 bases at V and 4 bases at J; junction bases unmatched: 9. The CDR3 loop reads CASSKRTSGMIPDTQYF. For the CDR3, the DNA is TGTGCCAGTAGTAAGCGGACTAGCGGGATGATCCCAGATACGCAGTATTTT.

This clone was counted between two and nine times. The genes are TRBV28 and TRBJ2-7; D is ambiguous. Trimming left V 5 bases short and J 1 base short, with 15 bases between. The germline gives CDR1 MDHEN, CDR2 SYDVKM. There are 15 residues in the CDR3. CDR3 residues: CASSLDGARSYEQYF. CDR3 sequence (DNA): TGTGCCAGCAGTCTCGATGGAGCCCGTTCCTACGAGCAGTACTTC.

This chain links TRBV5-1 with TRBJ1-1; 7 bases line up with TRBD1. Germline V gene sequence: CDR1 SGHRS, CDR2 YFSETQ. V was pared by 2 bases and J by 4 bases, with 14 bases of the junction left unmatched. The CDR3 contains 17 residues. The DNA for the CDR3 is TGCGCCAGCAGCTTCGGCGGCAGGGGGAGTAGTATCACTGAAGCTTTCTTT. This codes for CASSFGGRGSSITEAFF.

This clone occurred many times. The rearrangement joins TRBV6-4 to TRBJ2-3, with 10 bases matching TRBD2. Looked up from germline, CDR1 is MRHNA and CDR2 is SNTAGT. J was trimmed by 4 bases and V by 6 bases; bases with no gene match: 7. This CDR3 comprises 15 residues. CDR3 protein: CASSPGLAASDTQYF. CDR3 in DNA: TGTGCCAGCAGCCCTGGACTAGCGGCGTCAGATACGCAGTATTTT.

CDR3 residues: CASSLAGGGGPYNEQFF. CDR3 DNA: TGTGCCAGCAGCTTAGCGGGAGGGGGGGGTCCATACAATGAGCAGTTCTTC. The chain joins TRBV7-9 to TRBJ2-1; tentative D call: TRBD2 (7 bases). From germline, CDR1 is SEHNR and CDR2 FQNEAQ (reference sequence). The CDR3 sequence is 17 residues long. Trimming cost V 0 bases and J 4 bases, with 16 bases left between them.

The gene calls are TRBV2 and TRBJ2-3; 8 bases are shared with TRBD2. Losses at the gene ends were 5 bases for V and 6 bases for J; bases not matched to a gene: 7. The CDR3 is made up of 14 amino acids. CDR1 SNHLY and CDR2 FYNNEI come from the germline V gene. DNA of the CDR3: TGTGCCAGCAGTAACGCAGCGGGAGTTGATACGCAGTATTTT. Encoded protein: CASSNAAGVDTQYF. The full variable domain, in which reference TRBV2 and TRBJ2-3 provide the parts outside the CDR3, is EPEVTQTPSHQVTQMGQEVILRCVPISNHLYFYWYRQILGQKVEFLVSFYNNEISEKSEIFDDQFSVERPDGSNFTLKIRSTKLEDSAMYFCASSNAAGVDTQYFGPGTRLTVL.

The V and J genes are TRBV28 and TRBJ1-5; D not certain. Trimming took off 2 bases at V and 0 bases at J, with 2 bases between the two ends. In germline, CDR1 is MDHEN, CDR2 SYDVKM. This CDR3 is built from 13 residues. CDR3 DNA sequence: TGTGCCAGCAGTTTACATAGCAATCAGCCCCAGCATTTT. Protein sequence: CASSLHSNQPQHF.

V is TRBV5-5 and J is TRBJ1-1; a weak D match, TRBD1 (6 bases). From germline, CDR1 is SGHKS and CDR2 YYEKEE (reference sequence). With 0 bases removed from V and 3 bases from J, the gap between germline ends came to 15 bases. The CDR3 totals 16 residues. CDR3 in amino acids: CASSLAHGGRDTEAFF. DNA of the CDR3: TGTGCCAGCAGCTTGGCGCACGGGGGGCGGGACACTGAAGCTTTCTTT.

This clone was seen a single time. At one of its ends the junction is not consistent with the germline gene, which may arise from a read error. The V gene is TRBV19, the J gene TRBJ1-3; 11 bases agree with TRBD1. Germline CDR1 reads LNHDA; CDR2 reads SQIVND (reference sequence). The CDR3 is 17 amino acids. CDR3 loop: CTSSIRRTGGSTNTIYF. The CDR3 coding sequence is TGTACCAGTAGTATACGGCGGACAGGGGGCTCAACGAACACCATATATTTT.

The rearrangement uses TRBV9 and TRBJ2-2; 14 nucleotides align to TRBD2. J was trimmed by 7 bases and V by 4 bases; bases with no gene match: 6. The CDR3 sequence is 16 residues long. The germline V gene has CDR1 SGDLS and CDR2 YYNGEE. The CDR3 nucleotides are TGTGCCAGCAGCCTGACTAGCGGGAGGGCCAGCGGGGAGCTGTTTTTT. Its protein product is CASSLTSGRASGELFF.

The chain has TRBV19 and TRBJ2-3, with D maybe TRBD2 (5 bases). The germline gives CDR1 LNHDA, CDR2 SQIVND (reference sequence). V lost 5 bases, J lost 1 base, and 13 bases lay in between. The CDR3 is made up of 15 amino acids. The CDR3: CASSPRLSRTDTQYF. For the CDR3, the DNA is TGTGCCAGTAGTCCCCGACTATCCCGCACAGATACGCAGTATTTT.

V gene TRBV2 combines with J gene TRBJ1-5, with D hard to call. V was clipped by 4 bases and J by 0 bases, with 10 bases between them. CDR3 length: 15 residues. The germline V gene has CDR1 SNHLY and CDR2 FYNNEI. This chain's CDR3 is CASSVARISNQPQHF. The CDR3 coding sequence is TGTGCCAGCAGTGTGGCGCGGATTAGCAATCAGCCCCAGCATTTT.

The J gene is TRBJ1-6, the V gene TRBV19; D is perhaps TRBD1 (6 bases). V lost 4 bases and J lost 11, with 18 bases in between. Germline V gene lookup returns CDR1 LNHDA and CDR2 SQIVND (reference sequence). The CDR3 contains 15 residues. CDR3 amino acids: CASSTEQGSSPPLHF. CDR3 DNA sequence: TGTGCCAGTAGTACGGAACAGGGCTCCTCTCCACCCCTCCACTTT.